This TCR beta chain appears in the sequencing data of a study of T cell responses to AZD1222 COVID-19 vaccine. Study results and limitations: The donor cohort was predominantly white British with a female majority, and clonal diversity may have been underestimated. Epitopes outside B.1.351 and B.1.1.7 mutated regions reportedly drew nearly half of spike TCRs.

The data were produced by immunoSEQ multiplex PCR, yet TCRdb's version contains in-frame clones alone and is incomplete. The data show about 81,000 clones, less than 95% seen once. Comment on this clone: The target antigen is unknown.

Germline lookup yields CDR1 SNHLY and CDR2 FYNNEI. The junction had 7 bases not matched to a gene; V was cut back by 1 base and J by 7 bases. The CDR3 contains 14 residues. The receptor comes from an adult who received the AZD1222 COVID-19 vaccine. The chain uses TRBV2 and TRBJ2-7; 7 bases are a match to TRBD2. The material was peripheral blood, obtained 28 days after the second AZD1222 dose. For the CDR3, the DNA is TGTGCCAGCAGTGAAGTCGGGGGGTCCAGGGAGCAGTACTTC. It yields the protein CASSEVGGSREQYF.